This TCR beta chain came from a study of cytomegalovirus exposure and HLA in healthy donors. Overall study findings and caveats: Previous analysis showed most TCR beta V segments were productive about 87% or about 30% of the time. V segments that were indistinguishable, TRBV6-2 and TRBV6-3 among them, were omitted from analysis. In a later analysis, several top co-occurrence clusters appeared linked to parvovirus B19, influenza, CMV and Epstein-Barr virus.

Note on this clone: What it binds is unknown.

Each of the donors was a healthy bone marrow donor. The PCR employed 60 Vbeta primers together with 13 Jbeta primers. This table comes from immunoSEQ multiplex PCR, and its TCRdb copy is limited to in-frame clones, with some not included. The repertoire consists of 170,000 or so clones, with roughly 80% occurring once and the leading ten covering roughly 2.1%. The germline gives CDR1 SGHRS, CDR2 YFSETQ. Deletions cut 0 bases from V and 2 bases from J, with 12 bases between. The CDR3 covers 17 residues. The source material was PBMCs. This clonotype originated in a man between 18 and 35 years old in good health and CMV-seronegative. The chain couples TRBV5-1 to TRBJ2-6; TRBD2 might be the D (7 bases). The CDR3 protein is CASSLEGGGAGANVLTF. The CDR3 DNA reads as TGCGCCAGCAGCTTGGAAGGGGGGGGAGCTGGGGCCAACGTCCTGACTTTC.